These T cell receptor beta chains were read from a single sample in a study of blood T cell repertoires in COVID-19. Produced via immunoSEQ multiplex PCR; TCRdb's table is partial and in-frame only. This sample has 200,000 to 250,000 clones, with less than 90% found just once. Sequencing used PBMCs or T cells enriched from blood (not recorded which). All receptors come from a woman aged 50 to 60 in a cohort exposed to, infected with or recovered from COVID-19 (not recorded which). The CDR3 runs from the conserved cysteine through the conserved F or W. The D gene is left open where the match is weak. Not every row has a clone size; where given, it reads once, few, many or a size class.

j_gene: TRBJ2-3; d_gene: TRBD2; v_gene: TRBV6-1; abundance: -; CDR3aa: CASSEGLAGALGRQYF; CDR3nt: TGTGCCAGCAGTGAGGGACTAGCGGGGGCACTCGGGAGGCAGTATTTT
j_gene: TRBJ1-1; d_gene: -; v_gene: TRBV5-6; abundance: -; CDR3aa: CASSWARGGLNTEAFF; CDR3nt: TGTGCCAGCAGCTGGGCCCGGGGGGGACTGAACACTGAAGCTTTCTTT
j_gene: TRBJ2-2; d_gene: TRBD2; v_gene: TRBV18; abundance: -; CDR3aa: CASSPPASGGARTGELFF; CDR3nt: TGTGCCAGCTCACCACCGGCTAGCGGGGGGGCCAGGACCGGGGAGCTGTTTTTT
j_gene: TRBJ2-7; d_gene: -; v_gene: TRBV7-9; abundance: -; CDR3aa: CASSFGRGLDEQYF; CDR3nt: TGTGCCAGCAGCTTTGGGCGGGGTCTGGACGAGCAGTACTTC
j_gene: TRBJ1-5; d_gene: -; v_gene: TRBV24-1; abundance: -; CDR3aa: CATSVSREKDSNQPQHF; CDR3nt: TGTGCCACCAGTGTATCAAGAGAGAAAGATAGCAATCAGCCCCAGCATTTT
j_gene: TRBJ1-2; d_gene: -; v_gene: TRBV18; abundance: -; CDR3aa: CASSPPDSFGNYGYTF; CDR3nt: TGTGCCAGCTCACCCCCCGACAGTTTTGGGAACTATGGCTACACCTTC
j_gene: TRBJ2-3; d_gene: -; v_gene: TRBV18; abundance: -; CDR3aa: CASSPTSVADTQYF; CDR3nt: TGTGCCAGCTCACCAACCTCGGTGGCAGATACGCAGTATTTT
j_gene: TRBJ1-4; d_gene: -; v_gene: TRBV3-1/TRBV3-2; abundance: once; CDR3aa: CASSGRIGQHNNEKLFF; CDR3nt: TGTGCCAGCAGCGGACGAATCGGACAGCACAATAATGAAAAACTGTTTTTT
j_gene: TRBJ2-1; d_gene: -; v_gene: TRBV6-5; abundance: once; CDR3aa: CASKPGTWGTDEQFF; CDR3nt: TGTGCCTCGAAGCCCGGGACTTGGGGCACGGATGAGCAGTTCTTC
j_gene: TRBJ2-1; d_gene: -; v_gene: TRBV11-2; abundance: -; CDR3aa: CASSLATGSNFYNEQFF; CDR3nt: TGTGCCAGCAGCTTAGCCACCGGGTCCAACTTCTACAATGAGCAGTTCTTC
j_gene: TRBJ1-5; d_gene: TRBD1; v_gene: TRBV4-1; abundance: once; CDR3aa: CASSQNQGQASNQPQHF; CDR3nt: TGCGCCAGCAGCCAAAACCAAGGACAGGCCAGCAATCAGCCCCAGCATTTT
j_gene: TRBJ2-1; d_gene: TRBD1; v_gene: TRBV10-3; abundance: -; CDR3aa: CAISDPRQGAVSFVGEQFF; CDR3nt: TGTGCCATCAGTGACCCCAGACAGGGGGCTGTCTCATTTGTGGGTGAGCAGTTCTTC
j_gene: TRBJ2-3; d_gene: TRBD2; v_gene: TRBV27; abundance: -; CDR3aa: CASSLGTSGDTQYF; CDR3nt: TGTGCCAGCAGTCTCGGGACTAGCGGAGATACGCAGTATTTT
j_gene: TRBJ1-4; d_gene: TRBD1; v_gene: TRBV5-1; abundance: -; CDR3aa: CASSTRGFGTNEKLFF; CDR3nt: TGCGCCAGCAGCACCAGGGGGTTCGGAACTAATGAAAAACTGTTTTTT
j_gene: TRBJ1-4; d_gene: TRBD1; v_gene: TRBV5-1; abundance: -; CDR3aa: CASSLDRGNEKLFF; CDR3nt: TGCGCCAGCAGCTTGGACAGGGGTAATGAAAAACTGTTTTTT
j_gene: TRBJ1-1; d_gene: TRBD1; v_gene: TRBV4-2; abundance: many; CDR3aa: CASSQEPPGQMNTEAFF; CDR3nt: TGTGCCAGCAGCCAAGAGCCTCCGGGACAGATGAACACTGAAGCTTTCTTT
j_gene: TRBJ2-7; d_gene: -; v_gene: TRBV7-3; abundance: few; CDR3aa: CASSCHSYEQYF; CDR3nt: TGTGCCAGCAGCTGTCACTCCTACGAGCAGTACTTC
j_gene: TRBJ1-2; d_gene: -; v_gene: TRBV28; abundance: -; CDR3aa: CASSLLQVYGYTF; CDR3nt: TGTGCCAGCAGTTTATTACAGGTCTATGGCTACACCTTC
j_gene: TRBJ1-6; d_gene: -; v_gene: TRBV28; abundance: few; CDR3aa: CASSLHMGGEGSPLHF; CDR3nt: TGTGCCAGCAGTTTACATATGGGGGGAGAGGGTTCACCCCTCCACTTT
j_gene: TRBJ1-5; d_gene: TRBD1; v_gene: TRBV19; abundance: once; CDR3aa: CASSIRDRGSLGNQPQHF; CDR3nt: TGTGCCAGTAGTATTAGAGACAGGGGATCTTTAGGCAATCAGCCCCAGCATTTT
j_gene: TRBJ2-7; d_gene: TRBD2; v_gene: TRBV4-1; abundance: few; CDR3aa: CASSLSGASYEQYF; CDR3nt: TGCGCCAGCAGTCTTAGCGGGGCCTCCTACGAGCAGTACTTC
j_gene: TRBJ2-2; d_gene: TRBD2; v_gene: TRBV9; abundance: few; CDR3aa: CASSFSGGAGELFF; CDR3nt: TGTGCCAGCAGCTTTAGCGGGGGGGCCGGGGAGCTGTTTTTT
j_gene: TRBJ1-2; d_gene: TRBD1; v_gene: TRBV6-5; abundance: -; CDR3aa: CASSRGQAFGYTF; CDR3nt: TGTGCCAGCAGCCGGGGACAGGCCTTTGGCTACACCTTC